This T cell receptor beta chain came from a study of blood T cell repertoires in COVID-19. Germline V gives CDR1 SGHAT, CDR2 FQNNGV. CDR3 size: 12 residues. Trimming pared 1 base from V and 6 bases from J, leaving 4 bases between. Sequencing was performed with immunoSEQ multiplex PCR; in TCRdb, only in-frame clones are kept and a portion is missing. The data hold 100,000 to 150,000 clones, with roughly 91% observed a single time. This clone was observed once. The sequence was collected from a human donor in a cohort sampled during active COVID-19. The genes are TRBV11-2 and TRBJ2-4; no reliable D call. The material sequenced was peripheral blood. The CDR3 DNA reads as TGTGCCAGCAGCTTAGTAATAAACATTCAGTACTTC. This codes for CASSLVINIQYF.